This T cell receptor (beta chain) was identified during a study of identical twins. After removal of 1 base from V and 1 base from J, the junction contained 2 bases not matched to a gene. CDR3 length: 16 amino acids. The germline V gene has CDR1 MNHEY and CDR2 SVGAGI. Regarding the study as a whole: Twins' excess sharing was less marked for out-of-frame beta sequences.

With respect to this clonotype: Its specificity is not known.

Each CDR3 protein is one row after TCRdb ran MiXCR on the 5' RACE reads. Among about 700,000 distinct CDR3 sequences listed, 6% to 6.5% were seen once. Sequences were obtained from naive T cells sorted from blood. V gene TRBV6-5 combines with J gene TRBJ1-1; the match to TRBD1 covers 11 bases. The clonotype was recovered from a man aged 18 to 29 in good health. This chain's CDR3 is CASSYFGTGGNTEAFF. In nucleotides, the CDR3 is TGTGCCAGCAGTTACTTCGGGACAGGGGGGAACACTGAAGCTTTCTTT.